A selection of T cell receptor beta chains follows, all from one sample in a study of long-term antiretroviral therapy in people with HIV. Using immunoSEQ multiplex PCR, the repertoire was profiled, and TCRdb retains in-frame clones only, with some absent. The top ten hold 6.2% of the sample, which has 30,000 to 40,000 clones, around 83% seen once. The specimen comprised unsorted PBMCs, sampled 1 year after starting antiretroviral therapy. All receptors derive from a man aged 18 to 29 with HIV. Both conserved end residues are part of each CDR3. The order of the fields is J gene, D gene, V gene, clone size, CDR3 DNA, CDR3 protein. The D gene is left open where the match is weak. Not every row has a clone size; where given, it reads once, few, many or a size class.

>TRBJ2-6|NA|TRBV5-8|NA
TGTGCCAGCAACCGTGATTATGACAGAATCTCTGGGGCCAACGTCCTGACTTTC
CASNRDYDRISGANVLTF
>TRBJ1-1|NA|TRBV15|NA
TGTGCCACCAGCAGCGACAGGACCAACACTGAAGCTTTCTTT
CATSSDRTNTEAFF
>TRBJ2-1|TRBD1|TRBV27|NA
TGTGCCAGCAGCTCCTCCACAGGGGTGACCTACAATGAGCAGTTCTTC
CASSSSTGVTYNEQFF
>TRBJ2-3|NA|TRBV11-2|NA
TGTGCCAGCAGCTTCTGGGGAACAGATACGCAGTATTTT
CASSFWGTDTQYF
>TRBJ2-7|TRBD1|TRBV7-9|NA
TGTGCCAGCAGCCACGGGACAGTCTACGAGCAGTACTTC
CASSHGTVYEQYF
>TRBJ2-5|NA|TRBV27|few
TGTGCCAGCAGGCCGGGACTTGGGACGGGTGCCCAGTACTTC
CASRPGLGTGAQYF
>TRBJ2-7|NA|TRBV11-2|NA
TGTGCCAGCAGCTCACAGGGTAATGAACTCTACGAGCAGTACTTC
CASSSQGNELYEQYF
>TRBJ1-1|NA|TRBV5-4|NA
TGTGCCAGCAGCTTGGATGGTGGTGGGACTGAAGCTTTCTTT
CASSLDGGGTEAFF
>TRBJ2-1|TRBD2|TRBV9|NA
TGTGCCAGCAGCGGGGTGGCGGGAGTTCCTCCTGAGCAGTTCTTC
CASSGVAGVPPEQFF
>TRBJ1-1|NA|TRBV6-5|NA
TGTGCCAGCAGTTCCGCCGCGATCACTGAAGCTTTCTTT
CASSSAAITEAFF
>TRBJ1-2|TRBD1|TRBV7-2|once
TGTGCCAGCAGCTTAGTGGCAGGGGGTACTAACTATGGCTACACCTTC
CASSLVAGGTNYGYTF
>TRBJ1-1|NA|TRBV29-1|NA
TGCAGCGTTGCAGGGGACACTGAAGCTTTCTTT
CSVAGDTEAFF
>TRBJ2-1|TRBD2|TRBV19|NA
TGTGCCAGTAGTATTGCCCCAACTAGCGGGAGGGGGCAGTTCTTC
CASSIAPTSGRGQFF
>TRBJ2-1|NA|TRBV29-1|NA
TGCAGCGTTTCGATCATCGGGGACAATGAGCAGTTCTTC
CSVSIIGDNEQFF
>TRBJ2-7|TRBD1|TRBV27|NA
TGTGCCAGCCAGCGGGACAGGGGTGACGAGCAGTACTTC
CASQRDRGDEQYF
>TRBJ2-1|NA|TRBV14|NA
TGTGCCAGCAGCCAAGAGGGAGGGACACGCCGTTCCTACAATGAGCAGTTCTTC
CASSQEGGTRRSYNEQFF
>TRBJ1-2|NA|TRBV18|NA
TGTGCCAGCTCACCCCTCGGGGAAGGGGTGGACTATGGCTACACCTTC
CASSPLGEGVDYGYTF
>TRBJ2-3|NA|TRBV4-2|NA
TGTGCCAGCAGCCCGAGGGAGGGGGTTTCCACAGATACGCAGTATTTT
CASSPREGVSTDTQYF